This entry describes one T cell receptor (beta chain). Germline V CDR1 and CDR2: SSHAT, FNYEAQ (reference sequence). This CDR3 spans 17 amino acids. V gave up 2 bases and J gave up 10 bases; unmatched junction bases: 13. The data were taken from a study of lymphopenia after photon versus proton radiotherapy. The table came from immunoSEQ multiplex PCR; TCRdb's copy has only in-frame clones and leaves some out. The table records 67,000 or so clones, 80% to 90% of them present only once. The sequence was obtained from a man aged 80 or over with esophageal cancer. The sequencing used peripheral blood, collected from a patient treated with proton-based radiotherapy. V usage is TRBV7-7 and J usage is TRBJ1-6; 8 bases line up with TRBD1. CDR3 loop: CASSLLKRGTGSSPLHF. CDR3 bases: TGTGCCAGCAGCTTATTGAAGAGGGGGACAGGCTCATCACCCCTCCACTTT.